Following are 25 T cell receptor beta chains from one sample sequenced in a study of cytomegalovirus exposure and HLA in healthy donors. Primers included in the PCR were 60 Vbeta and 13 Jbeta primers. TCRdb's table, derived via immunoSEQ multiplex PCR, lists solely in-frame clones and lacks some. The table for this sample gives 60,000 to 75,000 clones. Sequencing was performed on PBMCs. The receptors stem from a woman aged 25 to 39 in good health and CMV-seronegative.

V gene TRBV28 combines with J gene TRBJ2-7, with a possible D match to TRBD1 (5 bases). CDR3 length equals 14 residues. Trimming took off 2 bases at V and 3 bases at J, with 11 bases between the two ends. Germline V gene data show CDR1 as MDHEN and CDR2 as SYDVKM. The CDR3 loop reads CASSLRQGNYEQYF. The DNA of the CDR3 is TGTGCCAGCAGTTTACGGCAGGGAAACTACGAGCAGTACTTC.

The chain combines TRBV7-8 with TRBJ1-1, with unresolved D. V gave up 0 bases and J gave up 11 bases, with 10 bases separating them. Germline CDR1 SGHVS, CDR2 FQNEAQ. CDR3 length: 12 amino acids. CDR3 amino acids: CASSLAASSAFF. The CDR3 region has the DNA TGTGCCAGCAGCTTAGCGGCCTCTTCGGCTTTCTTT.

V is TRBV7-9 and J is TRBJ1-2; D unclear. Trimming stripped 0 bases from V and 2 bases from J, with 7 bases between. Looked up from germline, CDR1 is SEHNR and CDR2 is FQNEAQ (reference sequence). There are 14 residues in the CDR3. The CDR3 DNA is TGTGCCAGCAGCTTAGCGCTACTAAACTATGGCTACACCTTC. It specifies CASSLALLNYGYTF.

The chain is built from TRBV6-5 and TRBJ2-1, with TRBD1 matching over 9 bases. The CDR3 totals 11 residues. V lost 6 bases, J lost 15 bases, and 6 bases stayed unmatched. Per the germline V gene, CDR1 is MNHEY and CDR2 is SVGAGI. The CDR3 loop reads CASRMGQGTFF. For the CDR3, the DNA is TGTGCCAGCAGAATGGGACAGGGAACGTTCTTC.

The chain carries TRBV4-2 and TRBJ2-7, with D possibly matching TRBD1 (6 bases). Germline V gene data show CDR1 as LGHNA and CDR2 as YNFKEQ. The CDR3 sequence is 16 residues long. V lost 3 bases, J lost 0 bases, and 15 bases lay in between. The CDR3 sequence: CASSQEDRPISYEQYF. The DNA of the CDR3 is TGTGCCAGCAGCCAGGAGGACAGACCAATCTCCTACGAGCAGTACTTC.

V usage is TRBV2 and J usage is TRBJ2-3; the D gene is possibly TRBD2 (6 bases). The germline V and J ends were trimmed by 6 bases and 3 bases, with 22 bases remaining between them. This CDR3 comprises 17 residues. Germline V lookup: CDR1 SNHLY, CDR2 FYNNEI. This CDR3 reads CASRRGAGSVGTDTQYF. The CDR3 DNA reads TGTGCCAGCAGGCGGGGCGCGGGGTCGGTGGGAACAGATACGCAGTATTTT.

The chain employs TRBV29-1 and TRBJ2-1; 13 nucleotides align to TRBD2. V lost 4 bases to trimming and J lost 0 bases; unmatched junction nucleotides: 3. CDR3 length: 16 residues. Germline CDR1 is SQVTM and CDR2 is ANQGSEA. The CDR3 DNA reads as TGCAGCGTTGCCGGGACTAGCGGGGACTCCTACAATGAGCAGTTCTTC. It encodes CSVAGTSGDSYNEQFF.

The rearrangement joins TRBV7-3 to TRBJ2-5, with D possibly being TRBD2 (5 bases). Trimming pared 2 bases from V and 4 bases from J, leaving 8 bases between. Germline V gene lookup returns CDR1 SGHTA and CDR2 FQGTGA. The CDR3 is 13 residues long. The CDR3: CASSLGRLETQYF. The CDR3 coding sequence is TGTGCCAGCAGCTTAGGGAGATTAGAGACCCAGTACTTC.

The DNA of the CDR3 is TGCGCCAGCAGACGGACTAGCGGGTCCTACAATGAGCAGTTCTTC. Its translation: CASRRTSGSYNEQFF. This chain uses TRBV4-3 with TRBJ2-1; 11 bases are a match to TRBD2. The CDR3 is made up of 15 amino acids. CDR1 LGHNA and CDR2 YSLEER come from the germline V gene. V was clipped by 6 bases and J by 1 base; unmatched bases: 2.

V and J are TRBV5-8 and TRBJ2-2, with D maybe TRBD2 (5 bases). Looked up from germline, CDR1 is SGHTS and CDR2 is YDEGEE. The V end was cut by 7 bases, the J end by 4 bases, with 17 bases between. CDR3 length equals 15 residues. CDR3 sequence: CASYLPGFSTGELFF. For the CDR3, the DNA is TGTGCCAGCTACCTCCCGGGGTTTAGCACCGGGGAGCTGTTTTTT.

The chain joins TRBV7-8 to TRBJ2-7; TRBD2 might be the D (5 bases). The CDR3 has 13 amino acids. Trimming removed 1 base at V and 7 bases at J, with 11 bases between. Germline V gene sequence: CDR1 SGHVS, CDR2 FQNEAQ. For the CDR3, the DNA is TGTGCCAGCAGCTTAGTTCTGGGAGCGGAGCAGTACTTC. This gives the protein CASSLVLGAEQYF.

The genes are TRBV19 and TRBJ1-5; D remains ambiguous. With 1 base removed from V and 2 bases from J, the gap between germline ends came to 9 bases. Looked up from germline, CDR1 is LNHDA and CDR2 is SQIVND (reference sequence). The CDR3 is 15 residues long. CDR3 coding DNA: TGTGCCAGTAGTATAGTCATCGGTGGCAATCAGCCCCAGCATTTT. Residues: CASSIVIGGNQPQHF.

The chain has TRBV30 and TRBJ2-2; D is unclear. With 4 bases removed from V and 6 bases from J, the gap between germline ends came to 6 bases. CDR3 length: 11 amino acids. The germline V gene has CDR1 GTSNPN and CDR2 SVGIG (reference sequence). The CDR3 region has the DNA TGTGCCTGGACCCCTGCCGGGGAGCTGTTTTTT. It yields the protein CAWTPAGELFF.

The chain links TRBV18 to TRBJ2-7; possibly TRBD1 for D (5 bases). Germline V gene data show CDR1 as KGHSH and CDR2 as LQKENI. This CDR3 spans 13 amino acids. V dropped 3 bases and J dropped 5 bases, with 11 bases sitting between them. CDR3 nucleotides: TGTGCCAGCTCACCTAGGACACCCGACGAGCAGTACTTC. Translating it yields CASSPRTPDEQYF.

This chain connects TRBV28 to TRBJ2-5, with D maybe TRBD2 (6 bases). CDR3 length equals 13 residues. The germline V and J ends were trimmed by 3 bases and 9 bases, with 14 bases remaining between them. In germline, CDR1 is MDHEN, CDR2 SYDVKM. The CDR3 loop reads CASSLALAPSQYF. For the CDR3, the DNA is TGTGCCAGCAGTTTGGCGCTAGCGCCCTCCCAGTACTTC.

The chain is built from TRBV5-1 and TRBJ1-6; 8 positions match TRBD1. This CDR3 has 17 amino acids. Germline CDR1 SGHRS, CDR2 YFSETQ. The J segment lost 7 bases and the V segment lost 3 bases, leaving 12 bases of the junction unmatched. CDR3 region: CASSSLGLGQGNSPLHF. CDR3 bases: TGCGCCAGCAGCTCACTGGGCCTCGGACAGGGAAATTCACCCCTCCACTTT. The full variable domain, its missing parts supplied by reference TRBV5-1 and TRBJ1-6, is KAGVTQTPRYLIKTRGQQVTLSCSPISGHRSVSWYQQTPGQGLQFLFEYFSETQRNKGNFPGRFSGRQFSNSRSEMNVSTLELGDSALYLCASSSLGLGQGNSPLHFGNGTRLTVT.

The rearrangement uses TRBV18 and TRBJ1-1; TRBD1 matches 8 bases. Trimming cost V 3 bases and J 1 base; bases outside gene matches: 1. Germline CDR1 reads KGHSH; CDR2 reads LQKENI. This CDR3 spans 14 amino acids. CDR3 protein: CASSPGQGNTEAFF. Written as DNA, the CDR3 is TGTGCCAGCTCACCCGGACAGGGGAACACTGAAGCTTTCTTT.

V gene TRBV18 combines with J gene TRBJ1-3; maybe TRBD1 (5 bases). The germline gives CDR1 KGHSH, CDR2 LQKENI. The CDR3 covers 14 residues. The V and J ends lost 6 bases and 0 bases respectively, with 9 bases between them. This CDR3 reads CASSGQLSGNTIYF. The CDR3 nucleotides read TGTGCCAGCTCGGGGCAGCTCTCTGGAAACACCATATATTTT.

CDR3 sequence: CAWSVNGRGNQPQHF. For the CDR3, the DNA is TGTGCCTGGAGTGTAAATGGCAGGGGCAATCAGCCCCAGCATTTT. The rearrangement joins TRBV30 to TRBJ1-5, with TRBD1 as a possible D gene (5 bases). The CDR3 covers 15 residues. CDR1 is GTSNPN, CDR2 SVGIG, per germline (reference sequence). V was clipped by 0 bases and J by 2 bases, with 11 bases between them. Looking up the rest from reference TRBV30 and TRBJ1-5 gives the full variable domain: SQTIHQWPATLVQPVGSPLSLECTVEGTSNPNLYWYRQAAGRGLQLLFYSVGIGQISSEVPQNLSASRPQDRQFILSSKKLLLSDSGFYLCAWSVNGRGNQPQHFGDGTRLSIL.

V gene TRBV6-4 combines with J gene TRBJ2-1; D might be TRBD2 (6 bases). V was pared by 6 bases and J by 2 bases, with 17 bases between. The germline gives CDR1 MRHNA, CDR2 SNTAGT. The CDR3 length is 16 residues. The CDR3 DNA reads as TGTGCCAGCAGCCCTACGGGGACTTCCACCTACAATGAGCAGTTCTTC. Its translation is CASSPTGTSTYNEQFF.

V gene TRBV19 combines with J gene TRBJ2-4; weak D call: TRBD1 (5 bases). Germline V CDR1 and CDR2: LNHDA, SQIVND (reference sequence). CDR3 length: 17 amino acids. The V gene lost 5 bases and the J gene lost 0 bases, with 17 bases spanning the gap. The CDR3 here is CASSSILSGLAKNIQYF. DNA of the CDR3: TGTGCCAGTAGTTCTATTTTGTCAGGGCTAGCCAAAAACATTCAGTACTTC. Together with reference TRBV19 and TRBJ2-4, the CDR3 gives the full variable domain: DGGITQSPKYLFRKEGQNVTLSCEQNLNHDAMYWYRQDPGQGLRLIYYSQIVNDFQKGDIAEGYSVSREKKESFPLTVTSAQKNPTAFYLCASSSILSGLAKNIQYFGAGTRLSVL.

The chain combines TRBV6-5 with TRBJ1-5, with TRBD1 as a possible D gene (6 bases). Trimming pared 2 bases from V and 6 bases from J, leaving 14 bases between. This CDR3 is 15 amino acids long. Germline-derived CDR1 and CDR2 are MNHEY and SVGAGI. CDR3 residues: CASSYEGPGAQPQHF. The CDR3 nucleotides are TGTGCCAGCAGTTACGAGGGGCCAGGGGCTCAGCCCCAGCATTTT.

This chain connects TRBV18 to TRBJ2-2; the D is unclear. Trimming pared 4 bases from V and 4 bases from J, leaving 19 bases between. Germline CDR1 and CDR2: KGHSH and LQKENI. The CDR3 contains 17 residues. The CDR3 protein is CASSLLQLHSGTGELFF. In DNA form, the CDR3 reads TGTGCCAGCTCACTCCTCCAATTACATTCGGGCACCGGGGAGCTGTTTTTT. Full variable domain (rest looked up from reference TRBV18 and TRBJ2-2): NAGVMQNPRHLVRRRGQEARLRCSPMKGHSHVYWYRQLPEEGLKFMVYLQKENIIDESGMPKERFSAEFPKEGPSILRIQQVVRGDSAAYFCASSLLQLHSGTGELFFGEGSRLTVL.

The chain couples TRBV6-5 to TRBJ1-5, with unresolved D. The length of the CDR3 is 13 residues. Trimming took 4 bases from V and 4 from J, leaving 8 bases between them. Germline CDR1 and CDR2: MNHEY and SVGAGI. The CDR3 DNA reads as TGTGCCAGCAGTTCTTCACGGAATCAGCCCCAGCATTTT. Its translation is CASSSSRNQPQHF.

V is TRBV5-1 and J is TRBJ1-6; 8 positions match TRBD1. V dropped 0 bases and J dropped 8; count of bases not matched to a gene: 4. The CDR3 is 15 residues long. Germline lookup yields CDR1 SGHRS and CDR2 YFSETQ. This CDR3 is CASSLAGTGYSPLHF. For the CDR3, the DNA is TGCGCCAGCAGCTTGGCGGGGACAGGTTATTCACCCCTCCACTTT.